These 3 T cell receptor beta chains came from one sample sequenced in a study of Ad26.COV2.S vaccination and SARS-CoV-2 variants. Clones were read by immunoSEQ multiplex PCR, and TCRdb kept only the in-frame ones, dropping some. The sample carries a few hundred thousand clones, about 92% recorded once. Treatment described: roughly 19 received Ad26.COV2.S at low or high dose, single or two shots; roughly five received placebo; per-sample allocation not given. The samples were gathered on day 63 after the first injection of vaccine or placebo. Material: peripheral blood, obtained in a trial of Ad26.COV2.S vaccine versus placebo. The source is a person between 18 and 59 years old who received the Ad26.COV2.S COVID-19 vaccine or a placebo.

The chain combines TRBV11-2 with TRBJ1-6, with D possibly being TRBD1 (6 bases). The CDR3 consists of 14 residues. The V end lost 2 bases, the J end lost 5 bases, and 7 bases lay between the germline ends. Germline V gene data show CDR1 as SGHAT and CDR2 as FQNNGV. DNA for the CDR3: TGTGCCAGCAGCTTACACAGGGATAATTCACCCCTCCACTTT. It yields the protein CASSLHRDNSPLHF.

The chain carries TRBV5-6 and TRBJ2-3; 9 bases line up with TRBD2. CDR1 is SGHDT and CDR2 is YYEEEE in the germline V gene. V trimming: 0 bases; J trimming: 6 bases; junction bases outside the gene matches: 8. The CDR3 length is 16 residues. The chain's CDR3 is CASSLEARGGLDTQYF. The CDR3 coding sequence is TGTGCCAGCAGCTTGGAGGCGCGGGGGGGCCTGGATACGCAGTATTTT.

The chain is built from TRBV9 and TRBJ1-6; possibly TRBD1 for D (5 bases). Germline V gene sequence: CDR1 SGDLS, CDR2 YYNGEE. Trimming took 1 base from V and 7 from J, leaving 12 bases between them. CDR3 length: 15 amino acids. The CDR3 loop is CASSVTGDSNSPLHF. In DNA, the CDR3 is TGTGCCAGCAGCGTAACGGGGGACTCCAATTCACCCCTCCACTTT.